The sample holds many counts of the clone carrying this T cell receptor beta chain. This sample stems from a study of T cells in Graves' hyperthyroidism and ophthalmopathy. Amplification of TCR beta CDR3 regions used RNA as the template. When the TCR CDR3 underwent first-round RT-PCR, the HTBI primer set was used. Each CDR3 protein is one row after TCRdb ran MiXCR on the multiplex PCR reads. Of 480,000 or so distinct CDR3 sequences in the sample, 14% were seen once. The source of this sequence is a woman in her late teens or twenties with Graves' hyperthyroidism. The sample taken for sequencing was blood.

CDR3 region: CASSLKQGLCPVPTTPAWETQYF. As DNA, the CDR3 is TGTGCCAGCAGTTTGAAACAGGGTCTTTGCCCTGTTCCAACCACACCAGCATGGGAGACCCAGTACTTC. The chain couples TRBV27 to TRBJ2-5, with a tentative D call TRBD1 (6 bases). The germline CDR1 and CDR2 sequences are MNHEY and SMNVEV (reference sequence). Between the trimmed V and J ends, which lost 3 bases and 5 bases, there was a span of 40 bases. The CDR3 runs to 23 residues.